This TCR beta chain derives from a study of cytomegalovirus exposure and HLA in healthy donors. In the study overall: Earlier results showed roughly 120 million unique TCR beta sequences derived from approximately 180 million T cells.

PCR employed 60 Vbeta and 13 Jbeta primers. Measured with immunoSEQ multiplex PCR; TCRdb has only the in-frame clones, and not every one. The data hold 100,000 to 150,000 clones, with about a sixth observed a single time. Findings of the study overall: The likely origin of a cluster of highly shared sequence variants was a sequencing artifact. Researchers had no immune exposure information except CMV serostatus available. A later analysis found most CMV-associated TCR beta chains apparently HLA-restricted.

Germline V gene sequence: CDR1 MNHEY, CDR2 SMNVEV (reference sequence). V lost 0 bases, J lost 2 bases, and 11 bases lay in between. The CDR3 is 15 amino acids. Concerning this clone itself: Its antigen is not identified.

The specimen was PBMCs. The chain couples TRBV27 to TRBJ2-7; D ambiguous. This clonotype originated in a female donor in good health and CMV-seropositive. The CDR3 protein is CASSLSRGMTYEQYF. DNA for the CDR3: TGTGCCAGCAGTTTATCTCGCGGAATGACCTACGAGCAGTACTTC.